A selection of T cell receptor beta chains follows, all from one sample in a study of blood T cell repertoires in COVID-19. The data were produced by immunoSEQ multiplex PCR, yet TCRdb's version contains in-frame clones alone and is incomplete. This table has approximately 200,000 clones, about 85% appearing once. Sequencing was performed on PBMCs or T cells enriched from blood (not recorded which). All receptors derive from a young man who had recovered from COVID-19. CDR3s include the opening cysteine and the closing phenylalanine or tryptophan. D genes are given only for firm matches. Size values are once, few and many counts, or a class for expanded clones, and some rows have none.

>once|TRBJ1-5|TRBD1|TRBV6-2/TRBV6-3
CASSYSIGTGAQPQHF
TGTGCCAGCAGTTACTCGATAGGGACAGGCGCCCAGCCCCAGCATTTT
>NA|TRBJ2-1|TRBD2|TRBV10-3
CAISLPWAGGSDEQFF
TGTGCCATCAGCCTCCCTTGGGCGGGAGGAAGCGATGAGCAGTTCTTC
>NA|TRBJ2-2|TRBD1|TRBV6-5
CASGVTGGTGELFF
TGTGCCAGCGGCGTGACAGGGGGCACCGGGGAGCTGTTTTTT
>NA|TRBJ2-7|NA|TRBV11-3
CASSLRDRHEQYF
TGTGCCAGCAGCTTACGAGATCGCCACGAGCAGTACTTC
>NA|TRBJ2-1|NA|TRBV14
CASSQELGGRSYNEQFF
TGTGCCAGCAGCCAAGAGCTTGGGGGGAGGTCCTACAATGAGCAGTTCTTC
>NA|TRBJ2-2|NA|TRBV27
CASSPYTGELFF
TGTGCCAGCAGTCCCTACACCGGGGAGCTGTTTTTT
>NA|TRBJ1-4|TRBD1|TRBV11-2
CASSSTGTNEKLFF
TGTGCCAGCAGTTCGACAGGGACTAATGAAAAACTGTTTTTT
>NA|TRBJ1-2|NA|TRBV7-9
CASSPEGQNYGYTF
TGTGCCAGCAGCCCGGAGGGCCAGAACTATGGCTACACCTTC
>NA|TRBJ2-1|TRBD2|TRBV28
CASSFQSGRAHNEQFF
TGTGCCAGCAGTTTCCAAAGCGGGAGGGCCCACAATGAGCAGTTCTTC
>once|TRBJ2-7|NA|TRBV4-2
CASSQGQASSYEQYF
TGTGCCAGCAGCCAAGGGCAGGCGAGCTCCTACGAGCAGTACTTC
>NA|TRBJ1-1|NA|TRBV12-3/TRBV12-4
CASSQTGNTEAFF
TGTGCCAGCAGCCAGACAGGGAACACTGAAGCTTTCTTT
>NA|TRBJ1-3|TRBD1|TRBV6-6
CASIRGTGALGNTIYF
TGTGCCAGCATCCGCGGGACAGGGGCACTTGGAAACACCATATATTTT
>medium-sized|TRBJ2-7|NA|TRBV11-2
CASSLGGADYSYEQYF
TGTGCCAGCAGCTTAGGCGGCGCCGACTATTCCTACGAGCAGTACTTC
>NA|TRBJ2-1|NA|TRBV15
CATSRDGRSDNEQFF
TGTGCCACCAGCAGAGACGGGAGATCCGACAATGAGCAGTTCTTC
>NA|TRBJ2-4|NA|TRBV21-1
CASSIRGSAKNIQYF
TGTGCCAGCAGCATCCGGGGATCAGCCAAAAACATTCAGTACTTC
>NA|TRBJ1-2|NA|TRBV6-5
CASSPLPGTSFTF
TGTGCCAGCAGTCCTTTACCCGGGACATCTTTCACCTTC
>NA|TRBJ1-2|NA|TRBV6-5
CASRSQMYTNYGYTF
TGTGCCAGCAGGTCCCAGATGTACACTAACTATGGCTACACCTTC
>NA|TRBJ1-6|TRBD1|TRBV5-4
CASSLRTGDNNSPLHF
TGTGCCAGCAGCTTGCGGACAGGGGATAATAATTCACCCCTCCACTTT
>NA|TRBJ1-5|TRBD1|TRBV6-6
CASSRQGVYSNQPQHF
TGTGCCAGCAGCCGACAGGGGGTGTATAGCAATCAGCCCCAGCATTTT
>NA|TRBJ2-2|NA|TRBV19
CASNVQGSTGELFF
TGTGCCAGTAACGTCCAGGGGAGCACCGGGGAGCTGTTTTTT
>NA|TRBJ2-4|TRBD1|TRBV6-1
CASSELGQGTLQGVAKNIQYF
TGTGCCAGCAGTGAATTGGGACAGGGGACCCTCCAGGGAGTGGCCAAAAACATTCAGTACTTC
>NA|TRBJ1-4|NA|TRBV19
CASSIGQGREKLFF
TGTGCCAGTAGTATCGGGCAGGGCCGTGAAAAACTGTTTTTT
>NA|TRBJ2-3|NA|TRBV7-2
CASSLVGAGAGSTDTQYF
TGTGCCAGCAGCTTAGTGGGCGCGGGGGCAGGGAGCACAGATACGCAGTATTTT
>NA|TRBJ2-6|NA|TRBV30
CAWNWARASGANVLTF
TGTGCCTGGAACTGGGCCAGAGCTTCTGGGGCCAACGTCCTGACTTTC
>NA|TRBJ2-1|NA|TRBV5-1
CASSLAQKYNEQFF
TGCGCCAGCAGCTTGGCCCAAAAATACAATGAGCAGTTCTTC
>NA|TRBJ2-3|TRBD2|TRBV9
CASSAESGGHTDTQYF
TGTGCCAGCAGCGCAGAAAGCGGGGGGCACACAGATACGCAGTATTTT
>NA|TRBJ1-5|NA|TRBV18
CASSPSRDQPQHF
TGTGCCAGCTCACCGTCCAGGGATCAGCCCCAGCATTTT
>NA|TRBJ1-2|TRBD1|TRBV30
CAWNRGKDGYTF
TGTGCCTGGAACAGGGGAAAAGACGGCTACACCTTC
>NA|TRBJ2-5|NA|TRBV4-1
CASSQDGRETQYF
TGCGCCAGCAGCCAAGATGGTAGAGAGACCCAGTACTTC
>few|TRBJ1-2|NA|TRBV10-2
CASSDRNYGYTF
TGCGCCAGCAGTGACAGGAACTATGGCTACACCTTC
>once|TRBJ2-3|NA|TRBV30
CAWSVESDTQYF
TGTGCCTGGAGTGTGGAGTCAGATACGCAGTATTTT
>once|TRBJ1-2|NA|TRBV19
CASSIWETYGYTF
TGTGCCAGTAGTATTTGGGAGACCTATGGCTACACCTTC
>NA|TRBJ2-1|TRBD2|TRBV10-2
CASSDRLAGYNEQFF
TGCGCCAGCAGTGACCGACTAGCGGGTTACAATGAGCAGTTCTTC
>NA|TRBJ1-2|NA|TRBV12-3/TRBV12-4
CASSAANYGYTF
TGTGCCAGCAGTGCAGCTAACTATGGCTACACCTTC
>NA|TRBJ2-6|NA|TRBV7-2
CASSLSASSGANVLTF
TGTGCCAGCAGCTTATCCGCTAGCTCTGGGGCCAACGTCCTGACTTTC
>NA|TRBJ2-1|NA|TRBV25-1
CASSEPLNEQFF
TGTGCCAGCAGTGAACCGTTAAATGAGCAGTTCTTC
>once|TRBJ1-1|NA|TRBV6-6
CASISELNTEAFF
TGTGCCAGCATTTCAGAATTGAACACTGAAGCTTTCTTT